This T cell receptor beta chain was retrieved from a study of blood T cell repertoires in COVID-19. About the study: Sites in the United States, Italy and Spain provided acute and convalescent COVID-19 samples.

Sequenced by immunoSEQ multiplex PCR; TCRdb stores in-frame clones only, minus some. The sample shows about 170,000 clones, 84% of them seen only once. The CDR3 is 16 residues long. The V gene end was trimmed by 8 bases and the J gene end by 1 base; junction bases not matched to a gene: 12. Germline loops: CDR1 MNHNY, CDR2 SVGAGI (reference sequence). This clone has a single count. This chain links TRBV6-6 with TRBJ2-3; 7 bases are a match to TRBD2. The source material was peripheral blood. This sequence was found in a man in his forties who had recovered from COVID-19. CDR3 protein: CASAGVGIKGTDTQYF. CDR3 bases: TGTGCCAGCGCGGGAGTGGGGATTAAGGGCACAGATACGCAGTATTTT.